Listed here are 32 T cell receptor beta chains from one sample, sequenced in a study of molecular identifiers for immune sequencing clone quantification. Via MiXCR, TCRdb re-called the PCR reads, giving one row per CDR3 protein. The data contain 45,000 to 55,000 distinct CDR3 sequences, around 33% of them singletons. The sample taken for sequencing was naive CD8+ T cells from blood, with Jurkat cell RNA spiked in. Subset in this sample: FACS-sorted CD8+CD4-CCR7+CD45RA+ naive T cells. These receptors were taken from a human donor in good health. Some libraries in this study had Jurkat cell RNA spiked in.

A note on this clonotype: Here the CDR3 omits its conserved ending phenylalanine or tryptophan, so a read error is the likely source. This chain uses TRBV6-5 with TRBJ2-1; D is possibly TRBD1 (6 bases). The CDR3 length is 16 residues. Per the germline V gene, CDR1 is MNHEY and CDR2 is SVGAGI. Deletions cut 0 bases from V and 0 bases from J, with 9 bases between. CDR3 amino acids: CASSYSRDTSYNEQFY. Written as DNA, the CDR3 is TGTGCCAGCAGTTACTCGAGGGACACCTCCTACAATGAGCAGTTCTAC.

This clonotype was observed a few times. This CDR3 is CASSWTGYEQYF. The CDR3 bases are TGTGCCAGCAGTTGGACCGGCTACGAGCAGTACTTC. V and J are TRBV28 and TRBJ2-7; no clear D gene. This CDR3 contains 12 residues. Germline CDR1 is MDHEN and CDR2 is SYDVKM. Trimming shortened V by 4 bases and J by 3 bases, and 7 bases separated the two germline ends. Filled out from reference TRBV28 and TRBJ2-7, the complete variable domain reads DVKVTQSSRYLVKRTGEKVFLECVQDMDHENMFWYRQDPGLGLRLIYFSYDVKMKEKGDIPEGYSVSREKKERFSLILESASTNQTSMYLCASSWTGYEQYFGPGTRLTVT.

This clonotype was seen repeatedly, ten times or more. The chain links TRBV6-5 to TRBJ1-1; the D gene is possibly TRBD1 (6 bases). The CDR3 sequence is 15 residues long. Germline V lookup: CDR1 MNHEY, CDR2 SVGAGI. With 2 bases removed from V and 10 bases from J, the gap between germline ends came to 20 bases. The CDR3 region has the DNA TGTGCCAGCAGTTACGGAGTCAGGGGCAGATGGGGAGCTTTCTTT. Its protein is CASSYGVRGRWGAFF.

The table lists this clonotype with a few counts. The V and J genes are TRBV12-5 and TRBJ2-3; maybe TRBD2 (6 bases). There are 16 residues in the CDR3. Per germline, CDR1 LGHNT and CDR2 FRNRAP. V shed 2 bases and J shed 1 base, with 13 bases lying between them. The CDR3 region has the DNA TGTGCTAGTGGTTTGTACGGAGGGACCCGCACAGATACGCAGTATTTT. Protein: CASGLYGGTRTDTQYF.

Concerning this clonotype: The CDR3 does not close with the conserved phenylalanine or tryptophan, likely indicating a read error. The chain is built from TRBV6-5 and TRBJ2-5; D tentatively fits TRBD1 or TRBD2 (5 bases each). The CDR3 loop spans 14 amino acids. Germline CDR1 reads MNHEY; CDR2 reads SVGAGI. CDR3 amino acids: CASSSARGQESQYL. The CDR3 region has the DNA TGTGCCAGCAGTTCGGCCCGGGGCCAAGAGTCCCAGTACCTC.

As for this clonotype: It may be a read error: a sequence one base away is much more abundant. The chain has TRBV29-1 and TRBJ2-2, with 13 bases aligning to TRBD2. CDR1 SQVTM and CDR2 ANQGSEA come from the germline V gene. Losses at the gene ends were 7 bases for V and 3 bases for J; bases not matched to a gene: 11. The CDR3 extends over 17 amino acids. CDR3 protein: CSDVGLAGAGDTGELFF. CDR3 coding DNA: TGCAGCGATGTAGGACTAGCGGGAGCGGGGGACACCGGGGAGCTGTTTTTT.

This clonotype has just a few counts. The chain links TRBV6-5 to TRBJ2-5; D possibly corresponds to TRBD2 (5 bases). Germline V gene lookup returns CDR1 MNHEY and CDR2 SVGAGI. CDR3 size: 12 residues. V gave up 6 bases and J gave up 2 bases, with 7 bases separating them. The CDR3 spells CASSSGQETQYF. For the CDR3, the DNA is TGTGCCAGCAGCTCGGGGCAAGAGACCCAGTACTTC.

The rearrangement uses TRBV7-2 and TRBJ2-7; D unresolved. V was trimmed by 2 bases and J by 3 bases, leaving 11 bases between them. Germline CDR1 SGHTA, CDR2 FQGNSA. CDR3 length equals 14 residues. CDR3 in amino acids: CASSLTGPVYEQYF. In DNA, the CDR3 is TGTGCCAGCAGCTTAACGGGCCCGGTCTACGAGCAGTACTTC.

On this clonotype: At one end, the junction sequence differs from germline, possibly due to a read error. This chain's CDR3 is CASSTNRGFNTGERFF. The CDR3 nucleotides read TGTGCCAGCAGTACCAACAGGGGGTTCAACACCGGGGAGCGGTTTTTT. The chain is built from TRBV9 and TRBJ2-2, with 8 bases aligning to TRBD1. This CDR3 contains 16 residues. Per germline, CDR1 SGDLS and CDR2 YYNGEE.

As concerns this clonotype: Here the CDR3 omits its conserved ending phenylalanine or tryptophan, so a read error is the likely source. No DNA is shown, since the ends of the CDR3 on it are uncertain; the CDR3 is the one TCRdb lists. The rearrangement joins TRBV20-1 to TRBJ2-3; the tabulated D call, TRBD2, remains unverified against the DNA. Germline V gives CDR1 DFQATT, CDR2 SNEGSKA (reference sequence). The CDR3 adds up to 15 amino acids, both ends counted. The CDR3 here is CSARERRERPDTQNI.

This clonotype was seen more than once but under ten times. The chain has TRBV27 and TRBJ2-5; D is unclear. Germline V gene sequence: CDR1 MNHEY, CDR2 SMNVEV (reference sequence). Trimming removed 4 bases at V and 2 bases at J, with 11 bases between. The CDR3 covers 14 residues. The CDR3 spells CASSSLLGQETQYF. Written as DNA, the CDR3 is TGTGCCAGCAGTTCGCTCTTAGGTCAAGAGACCCAGTACTTC.

This clonotype was counted only a few times. The rearrangement links TRBV5-1 to TRBJ2-3; D not certain. With 1 base removed from V and 3 bases from J, the gap between germline ends came to 6 bases. This CDR3 contains 13 residues. Germline V CDR1 and CDR2: SGHRS, YFSETQ. DNA for the CDR3: TGCGCCAGCAGCTTGATCCCAACAGATACGCAGTATTTT. This sequence encodes CASSLIPTDTQYF.

Concerning this clonotype: Possible read error: a much larger clone is one base away. The V and J genes are TRBV14 and TRBJ2-4; unclear D gene. CDR3 length: 14 amino acids. Per the germline V gene, CDR1 is SGHDN and CDR2 is FVKESK. As DNA, the CDR3 is TGTGCCAGCAGCCAAGGGGTAGCCAAAAACACTCAGTACTTC. This translates into CASSQGVAKNTQYF.

Comment on this clonotype: A much larger clonotype is one base distant, so this may be a read error. The V and J genes are TRBV19 and TRBJ1-2, with D hard to call. V shed 7 bases and J shed 5 bases, with 20 bases lying between them. This CDR3 has 15 amino acids. Germline V CDR1 and CDR2: LNHDA, SQIVND (reference sequence). Here the CDR3 DNA reads TGTGCCAGTATTCCGCAGGAGGCTGAGCATTATGGCTACACCTTC. It translates to CASIPQEAEHYGYTF. The full variable domain, with the rest looked up from reference TRBV19 and TRBJ1-2, is DGGITQSPKYLFRKEGQNVTLSCEQNLNHDAMYWYRQDPGQGLRLIYYSQIVNDFQKGDIAEGYSVSREKKESFPLTVTSAQKNPTAFYLCASIPQEAEHYGYTFGSGTRLTVV.

V is TRBV6-5 and J is TRBJ2-3, with no clear D. Germline V gene data show CDR1 as MNHEY and CDR2 as SVGAGI. V was trimmed by 6 bases and J by 9 bases, leaving 16 bases between them. The CDR3 totals 13 residues. The CDR3 sequence is CASSSLSWETQYF. The CDR3, as DNA: TGTGCCAGCAGCTCTCTCTCATGGGAAACGCAGTATTTT.

V gene TRBV6-2 or TRBV6-3 combines with J gene TRBJ1-5; the D is unclear. The CDR3 runs 15 residues. Germline-derived CDR1 and CDR2 are MNHEY and SVGEGT. V lost 2 bases and J lost 4, with 12 bases in between. For the CDR3, the DNA is TGTGCCAGCAGTTACGGGTCGGCGGCTAATCAGCCCCAGCATTTT. It translates to CASSYGSAANQPQHF.

A remark on this clonotype: Given a much more abundant clone one base away, this may be a read error. The CDR3 does not end in the conserved phenylalanine or tryptophan, so this is likely a read error. J is TRBJ2-7 and V is TRBV4-3; D perhaps matches TRBD1 (6 bases). This CDR3 is built from 15 residues. CDR1 and CDR2 (germline): LGHNA, YSLEER. Trimming took 0 bases from V and 2 from J, leaving 11 bases between them. The CDR3: CASSQEVGGTYEQYI. The CDR3 region has the DNA TGCGCCAGCAGCCAAGAGGTAGGGGGTACCTACGAGCAGTACATC.

This clonotype was seen at least ten times. The chain links TRBV7-2 to TRBJ2-7; D tentatively fits TRBD1 or TRBD2 (5 bases each). V shed 3 bases and J shed 2 bases, with 17 bases lying between them. Per the germline V gene, CDR1 is SGHTA and CDR2 is FQGNSA. This CDR3 contains 16 residues. DNA of the CDR3: TGTGCCAGCAGCTTGCTATTGGGGGAGCTAGCCTACGAGCAGTACTTC. Its translation is CASSLLLGELAYEQYF.

This clonotype was picked up a small number of times. The rearrangement uses TRBV12-3 or TRBV12-4 and TRBJ1-2; D unresolved. Trimming shortened V by 5 bases and J by 1 base, and 8 bases separated the two germline ends. This CDR3 has 13 residues. The DNA of the CDR3 is TGTGCCAGCAGTCGACCGAATAACTATGGCTACACCTTC. Translation: CASSRPNNYGYTF.

In regard to this clonotype: A much bigger clone sits one base away, suggesting this may be a read error. The V gene is TRBV20-1, the J gene TRBJ2-7; tentatively, D is TRBD2 (8 bases). Germline CDR1 reads DFQATT; CDR2 reads SNEGSKA (reference sequence). Deletions cut 1 base from V and 8 bases from J, with 21 bases between. The CDR3 extends over 15 amino acids. CDR3 coding DNA: TGCAGTGCTAGAGCTACTAGCGGAGGGGGCCCCAAGCAGTACTTC. Amino acid sequence: CSARATSGGGPKQYF.

Worth noting for this clonotype: With a much larger clone just one base away, this may be a read error. In this CDR3 the conserved last residue, phenylalanine or tryptophan, is missing, so a read error is likely. This chain links TRBV4-1 with TRBJ2-3, with unresolved D. Trimming shortened V by 2 bases and J by 2 bases, and 2 bases separated the two germline ends. CDR3 length equals 12 residues. Per germline, CDR1 MGHRA and CDR2 YSYEKL. As DNA, the CDR3 is TGCGCCAGCAGCCAACACACAGATACGCAGTATTCT. This encodes CASSQHTDTQYS.

This clonotype was observed many times. The rearrangement links TRBV4-2 to TRBJ1-2, with D perhaps matching TRBD1 (5 bases). The CDR3 runs to 14 residues. Germline V gene sequence: CDR1 LGHNA, CDR2 YNFKEQ. V was shortened by 1 base and J by 6 bases, with 12 bases between the two germline ends. CDR3 residues: CASSQGPGSDGYTF. Written as DNA, the CDR3 is TGTGCCAGCAGCCAAGGGCCAGGGTCGGATGGCTACACCTTC.

This chain uses TRBV28 with TRBJ2-7, with TRBD2 matching over 9 bases. CDR3 size: 14 residues. Per the germline V gene, CDR1 is MDHEN and CDR2 is SYDVKM. The V segment lost 5 bases and the J segment 3 bases; nucleotides outside the gene matches: 5. The CDR3 loop is CASSSLAGHYEQYF. The CDR3 DNA reads as TGTGCCAGCAGTAGTCTAGCGGGGCACTACGAGCAGTACTTC.

This clonotype was counted at least ten times. The J gene is TRBJ2-5, the V gene TRBV28; a possible D gene is TRBD1 (5 bases). CDR3 size: 14 residues. Germline V CDR1 and CDR2: MDHEN, SYDVKM. V shed 6 bases and J shed 2 bases, with 13 bases lying between them. In nucleotides, the CDR3 is TGTGCCAGCAGCGAACTACAGGAGCAAGAGACCCAGTACTTC. Translation: CASSELQEQETQYF.

As regards this clonotype: This clone may be a read error of a much larger clone one base away. V is TRBV13 and J is TRBJ1-2; TRBD1 is a possible D gene (5 bases). The CDR3 has 14 residues. In germline, CDR1 is PRHDT, CDR2 FYEKMQ (reference sequence). CDR3 region: CVSSFGRVLNGYTF. For the CDR3, the DNA is TGTGTCAGCAGCTTTGGCAGGGTACTCAATGGCTACACCTTC.

There are a few counts of this clonotype. The chain has TRBV5-1 and TRBJ2-7, with D possibly TRBD2 on 5 matching bases. Germline values: CDR1 SGHRS, CDR2 YFSETQ. This CDR3 has 14 residues. Trimming removed 1 base from V and 7 bases from J, with 15 bases in between. CDR3: CASSLSRVPREQYF. In DNA form, the CDR3 reads TGCGCCAGCAGCTTGTCGAGGGTACCCCGGGAGCAGTACTTC.

This clonotype has more than one count but fewer than ten. This chain connects TRBV20-1 to TRBJ2-5; D might be TRBD1 or TRBD2, each matching 5 bases. This CDR3 has 16 residues. V shed 4 bases and J shed 0 bases, with 18 bases lying between them. Germline-derived CDR1 and CDR2 are DFQATT and SNEGSKA (reference sequence). The CDR3 reads CSATGDGGLYQETQYF. The CDR3 region has the DNA TGCAGTGCTACTGGGGACGGCGGACTGTACCAAGAGACCCAGTACTTC.

The chain carries TRBV27 and TRBJ1-5, with 9 nucleotides matching TRBD1. The ends lost 6 bases at V and 6 bases at J; junction bases unmatched: 6. Germline loops: CDR1 MNHEY, CDR2 SMNVEV (reference sequence). The CDR3 runs to 14 residues. Written as DNA, the CDR3 is TGTGCCAGCAGCTTGGACAGGGGCAGTCAGCCCCAGCATTTT. Translated: CASSLDRGSQPQHF.

This clonotype ranks as medium-sized. V gene TRBV28 combines with J gene TRBJ2-4; 12 positions match TRBD2. This CDR3 spans 16 amino acids. Germline values: CDR1 MDHEN, CDR2 SYDVKM. V lost 3 bases to trimming and J lost 12 bases; unmatched junction nucleotides: 12. CDR3 DNA sequence: TGTGCCAGCAGTTTCTCCGGGACTAGCGGGCCCGTGCGTCAGTACTTC. Its protein is CASSFSGTSGPVRQYF.

The CDR3 reads CASTQGLAGPADTQYF. For the CDR3, the DNA is TGTGCCAGCACCCAAGGACTAGCGGGACCCGCAGATACGCAGTATTTT. This chain uses TRBV7-3 with TRBJ2-3; 12 bases are a match to TRBD2. CDR1 SGHTA and CDR2 FQGTGA come from the germline V gene. This CDR3 spans 16 amino acids. V shed 7 bases and J 4 bases; nucleotides not matched to a gene: 9.

For this clonotype: The junction differs from germline at one of its ends, possibly a read error. V is TRBV11-2 and J is TRBJ2-2; TRBD2 is a possible D gene (5 bases). The CDR3 loop spans 13 amino acids. Per germline, CDR1 SGHAT and CDR2 FQNNGV. The CDR3 DNA follows: TGTGCCAGCAGTCTCGGACGGATTGGGGAGCAGTTTTTT. Protein sequence: CASSLGRIGEQFF.

On this clonotype: Germline and junction disagree at one end, which may indicate a read error. This chain links TRBV6-1 with TRBJ1-5, with D uncertain. Germline V gene sequence: CDR1 MNHNS, CDR2 SASEGT. This CDR3 spans 15 amino acids. The CDR3 sequence is CASSEQIYSNLPQHF. CDR3 bases: TGTGCCAGCAGCGAACAGATTTATAGCAATCTGCCCCAGCATTTT.